These 25 T cell receptor beta chains came from one sample sequenced in a study of control samples from healthy donors and cancer patients. Data came from immunoSEQ multiplex PCR; TCRdb stores just in-frame clones and leaves some out. This sample has roughly 45,000 clones; 90% to 95% occur once, and the top ten carry under 0.95%. The source material was PBMCs. All receptors come from a man in his thirties or forties with colorectal cancer.

The chain has TRBV25-1 and TRBJ1-5, with D uncertain. The CDR3 is made up of 15 amino acids. The germline gives CDR1 MGHDK, CDR2 SYGVNS. V was pared by 3 bases and J by 2 bases, with 11 bases between. CDR3 amino acids: CASSEDGRGNQPQHF. CDR3 nucleotides: TGTGCCAGCAGTGAGGACGGGAGGGGCAATCAGCCCCAGCATTTT.

The rearrangement joins TRBV5-6 to TRBJ1-3, with 7 bases identical to TRBD1. Germline assignment: CDR1 SGHDT and CDR2 YYEEEE. After removal of 4 bases from V and 8 bases from J, the junction contained 9 bases not matched to a gene. This CDR3 region has 14 residues. DNA for the CDR3: TGTGCCAGCAGCCTGGCCGGGACAGTCCACACCATATATTTT. Amino acids: CASSLAGTVHTIYF.

The rearrangement uses TRBV19 and TRBJ1-5; a weak D match, TRBD1 (5 bases). There are 14 residues in the CDR3. The V and J ends lost 7 bases and 3 bases respectively, with 13 bases between them. Germline assignment: CDR1 LNHDA and CDR2 SQIVND (reference sequence). The CDR3 DNA sequence: TGTGCCAGTAAGGGGCAGGTGGTCAATCAGCCCCAGCATTTT. This gives the protein CASKGQVVNQPQHF.

The rearrangement joins TRBV6-4 to TRBJ2-2, with 10 bases identical to TRBD2. V dropped 7 bases and J dropped 4; count of bases not matched to a gene: 3. CDR3 length: 14 residues. Per germline, CDR1 MRHNA and CDR2 SNTAGT. Here the CDR3 DNA reads TGTGCCAGCAAGGGACTAGCGTCCACCGGGGAGCTGTTTTTT. Protein sequence: CASKGLASTGELFF.

The chain couples TRBV3-1 (or the pseudogene TRBV3-2) to TRBJ2-1, with 15 bases that match TRBD2. V shed 5 bases and J 8 bases; nucleotides not matched to a gene: 4. The CDR3 is 15 residues long. Germline V gene sequence: CDR1 LGHDT, CDR2 YNNKEL (reference sequence). The CDR3 nucleotides are TGTGCCAGCAGCGGGTGGACTAGCGGGGGGGATGAGCAGTTCTTC. Its translation is CASSGWTSGGDEQFF.

The chain carries TRBV6-5 and TRBJ1-3; the D gene is possibly TRBD1 (5 bases). The CDR3 has 15 residues. CDR1 is MNHEY, CDR2 SVGAGI, per germline. The V gene lost 2 bases and the J gene lost 2 bases, with 10 bases spanning the gap. CDR3 loop: CASSYRGSAGNTIYF. The CDR3 nucleotides are TGTGCCAGCAGTTACAGGGGATCGGCTGGAAACACCATATATTTT.

The chain is built from TRBV6-2 or TRBV6-3 and TRBJ1-1; no firm D call. Trimming cost V 2 bases and J 8 bases, with 15 bases left between them. Germline loops: CDR1 MNHEY, CDR2 SVGEGT. There are 14 residues in the CDR3. The CDR3 region is CASSYGPPKLEAFF. In DNA form, the CDR3 reads TGTGCCAGCAGTTACGGGCCTCCAAAGCTCGAAGCTTTCTTT.

This chain joins TRBV6-5 and TRBJ1-2, with 9 bases identical to TRBD1. J gave up 2 bases and V 5 bases, and 6 bases lay outside the gene matches. This CDR3 is built from 15 residues. CDR1 is MNHEY, CDR2 SVGAGI, per germline. As DNA, the CDR3 is TGTGCCAGCAGTAAAAGGACAGGGGACAACTATGGCTACACCTTC. Protein: CASSKRTGDNYGYTF.

The chain is built from TRBV4-3 and TRBJ1-2; no clear D. The length of the CDR3 is 15 residues. V was cut by 3 bases and J by 4 bases, with 15 bases left in between. Germline V gene sequence: CDR1 LGHNA, CDR2 YSLEER. CDR3 residues: CASSHSRAGVYGYTF. The CDR3 nucleotides read TGCGCCAGCAGCCACTCGCGGGCGGGTGTCTATGGCTACACCTTC.

The chain employs TRBV27 and TRBJ2-1, with D possibly being TRBD1 (6 bases). Trimming removed 2 bases from V and 4 bases from J, with 12 bases in between. CDR1 MNHEY and CDR2 SMNVEV come from the germline V gene (reference sequence). This CDR3 has 15 residues. CDR3 sequence (DNA): TGTGCCAGCAGTTTACTCCGGACAGTATACAATGAGCAGTTCTTC. Translating gives CASSLLRTVYNEQFF.

There are a few counts of this clone. The chain joins TRBV5-4 to TRBJ2-1, with 9 bases lining up with TRBD2. Germline V gives CDR1 SGHNT, CDR2 YYREEE (reference sequence). V was clipped by 0 bases and J by 5 bases; unmatched bases: 6. The CDR3 contains 16 residues. CDR3 coding DNA: TGTGCCAGCAGCTTGGAGAGTAGCGGGGGACACAATGAGCAGTTCTTC. It translates to CASSLESSGGHNEQFF.

The rearrangement joins TRBV2 to TRBJ2-3; D uncertain. Germline CDR1 and CDR2: SNHLY and FYNNEI. The CDR3 spans 15 residues. The ends were cut back, 1 base at V and 1 base at J, with 9 bases in the middle. CDR3 region: CASSEDRWGTDTQYF. CDR3 nucleotides: TGTGCCAGCAGTGAAGATAGGTGGGGCACAGATACGCAGTATTTT. Based on the CDR3 plus reference TRBV2 and TRBJ2-3, the full variable domain is EPEVTQTPSHQVTQMGQEVILRCVPISNHLYFYWYRQILGQKVEFLVSFYNNEISEKSEIFDDQFSVERPDGSNFTLKIRSTKLEDSAMYFCASSEDRWGTDTQYFGPGTRLTVL.

The V call is TRBV15, the J call TRBJ1-6; no firm D call. There are 18 residues in the CDR3. Germline V CDR1 and CDR2: LNHNV, YYDKDF (reference sequence). The V end lost 1 base, the J end lost 0 bases, and 13 bases lay between the germline ends. For the CDR3, the DNA is TGTGCCACCAGCAGAGTAGGCTTACATAACTCCTATAATTCACCCCTCCACTTT. Protein sequence: CATSRVGLHNSYNSPLHF.

The chain carries TRBV6-5 and TRBJ2-7, with 7 nucleotides matching TRBD1. CDR1 MNHEY and CDR2 SVGAGI come from the germline V gene. The junction had 13 bases not matched to a gene; V was cut back by 0 bases and J by 11 bases. The length of the CDR3 is 15 residues. DNA for the CDR3: TGTGCCAGCAGTTACTCTCTCCGGGGACAGTTTAGGGAGTACTTC. Protein: CASSYSLRGQFREYF.

The rearrangement joins TRBV7-9 to TRBJ1-2; 7 positions agree with TRBD1. This CDR3 comprises 14 residues. V lost 0 bases to trimming and J lost 5 bases; unmatched junction nucleotides: 3. Germline CDR1 and CDR2: SEHNR and FQNEAQ (reference sequence). The CDR3 DNA is TGTGCCAGCAGCTTAGCGGGACAGTCATATGGCTACACCTTC. Translating gives CASSLAGQSYGYTF.

The genes are TRBV2 and TRBJ1-1; D might be TRBD1 (5 bases). CDR3 length: 14 residues. Looked up from germline, CDR1 is SNHLY and CDR2 is FYNNEI. V lost 4 bases and J 10 bases, leaving 19 bases between the germline ends. The CDR3 loop reads CASSGPWDVGRAFF. CDR3 DNA sequence: TGTGCCAGCAGTGGACCATGGGACGTTGGGAGAGCTTTCTTT. Looking up the rest from reference TRBV2 and TRBJ1-1 gives the full variable domain: EPEVTQTPSHQVTQMGQEVILRCVPISNHLYFYWYRQILGQKVEFLVSFYNNEISEKSEIFDDQFSVERPDGSNFTLKIRSTKLEDSAMYFCASSGPWDVGRAFFGQGTRLTVV.

J is TRBJ1-6 and V is TRBV18; 9 bases match TRBD1. This CDR3 comprises 15 residues. V lost 6 bases and J lost 8; bases outside the gene matches: 8. Germline CDR1 and CDR2: KGHSH and LQKENI. The CDR3 is CASSSQGAGDSPLHF. The CDR3 DNA reads as TGTGCCAGCTCCTCACAGGGGGCCGGGGATTCACCCCTCCACTTT.

This chain connects TRBV10-3 to TRBJ2-2; unclear D gene. The CDR3 runs to 14 residues. Trimming removed 0 bases at V and 8 bases at J, with 10 bases between. CDR1 is ENHRY, CDR2 SYGVKD, per germline. The chain's CDR3 is CAISESLFSGELFF. CDR3 in DNA: TGTGCCATCAGTGAGTCGTTATTTTCAGGGGAGCTGTTTTTT.

The V call is TRBV5-1, the J call TRBJ2-3, with no clear D. This CDR3 is built from 12 residues. Germline V gene sequence: CDR1 SGHRS, CDR2 YFSETQ. V was pared by 4 bases and J by 2 bases, with 5 bases between. The CDR3 coding sequence is TGCGCCAGCAGCCAACTCACAGATACGCAGTATTTT. Protein: CASSQLTDTQYF.

The gene calls are TRBV6-5 and TRBJ1-4; no clear D gene. Trimming took 0 bases from V and 2 from J, leaving 7 bases between them. The CDR3 runs 15 residues. CDR1 and CDR2 (germline): MNHEY, SVGAGI. The CDR3 here is CASSYSWVTNEKLFF. CDR3 nucleotides: TGTGCCAGCAGTTACTCGTGGGTGACTAATGAAAAACTGTTTTTT.

This clone showed up just once. The CDR3 DNA reads TGTGCCAGCAGCTTACAAGGGTTCCCCTCCTACGAGCAGTACGTC. Its protein product is CASSLQGFPSYEQYV. The chain uses TRBV5-6 and TRBJ2-7; no clear D. This CDR3 has 15 residues. V was trimmed by 2 bases and J by 0 bases, leaving 12 bases between them. The germline V gene has CDR1 SGHDT and CDR2 YYEEEE.

The table lists this clone with a count of one. V usage is TRBV11-2 and J usage is TRBJ1-4; the D is unclear. The CDR3 contains 13 residues. CDR1 is SGHAT and CDR2 is FQNNGV in the germline V gene. Trimming removed 0 bases from V and 12 bases from J, with 11 bases in between. CDR3 protein: CASSLDLSGELFF. In DNA, the CDR3 is TGTGCCAGCAGCTTAGATCTCAGTGGTGAACTGTTTTTT. Full variable domain (missing parts from reference TRBV11-2 and TRBJ1-4): EAGVAQSPRYKIIEKRQSVAFWCNPISGHATLYWYQQILGQGPKLLIQFQNNGVVDDSQLPKDRFSAERLKGVDSTLKIQPAKLEDSAVYLCASSLDLSGELFFGSGTQLSVL.

Only one count was recorded for this clone. The V call is TRBV6-5, the J call TRBJ1-2; TRBD1 aligns across 7 bases. CDR1 is MNHEY, CDR2 SVGAGI, per germline. Trimming cost V 6 bases and J 6 bases; bases outside gene matches: 7. This CDR3 contains 13 residues. CDR3 nucleotide sequence: TGTGCCAGCAGGCGAGGGACAGCAGATGGCTACACCTTC. It yields the protein CASRRGTADGYTF.

The V and J genes are TRBV27 and TRBJ2-4; D is possibly TRBD2 (6 bases). From germline, CDR1 is MNHEY and CDR2 SMNVEV (reference sequence). This CDR3 has 15 residues. Trimming shortened V by 6 bases and J by 4 bases, and 16 bases separated the two germline ends. CDR3 residues: CASREAEEGKNIQYF. The CDR3 DNA follows: TGTGCCAGCAGGGAGGCCGAGGAGGGGAAAAACATTCAGTACTTC.

CDR3 coding DNA: TGTGCCAGCAGCCAAGATCAGGCGGGAGGGAGCGCTGAAGCTTTCTTT. It encodes CASSQDQAGGSAEAFF. The chain is built from TRBV14 and TRBJ1-1; D is ambiguous. The CDR3 consists of 16 residues. Germline CDR1 reads SGHDN; CDR2 reads FVKESK. Trimming left V 0 bases short and J 6 bases short, with 17 bases between. The full variable domain, rest sourced from reference TRBV14 and TRBJ1-1, is EAGVTQFPSHSVIEKGQTVTLRCDPISGHDNLYWYRRVMGKEIKFLLHFVKESKQDESGMPNNRFLAERTGGTYSTLKVQPAELEDSGVYFCASSQDQAGGSAEAFFGQGTRLTVV.